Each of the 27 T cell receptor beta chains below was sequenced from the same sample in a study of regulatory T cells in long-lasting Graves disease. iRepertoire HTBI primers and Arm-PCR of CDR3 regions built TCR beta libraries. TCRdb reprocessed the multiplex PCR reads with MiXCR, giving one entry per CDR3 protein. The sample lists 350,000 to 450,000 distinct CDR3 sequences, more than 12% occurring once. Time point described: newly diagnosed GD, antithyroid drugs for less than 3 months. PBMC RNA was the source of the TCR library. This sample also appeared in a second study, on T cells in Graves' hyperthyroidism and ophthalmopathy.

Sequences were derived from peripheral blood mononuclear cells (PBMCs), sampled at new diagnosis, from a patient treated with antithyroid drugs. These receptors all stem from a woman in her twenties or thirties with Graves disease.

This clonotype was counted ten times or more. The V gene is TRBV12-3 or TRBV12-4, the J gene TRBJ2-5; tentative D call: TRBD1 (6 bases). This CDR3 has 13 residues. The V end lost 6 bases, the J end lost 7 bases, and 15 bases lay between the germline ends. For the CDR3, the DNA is TGTGCCAGCAGCAAGGGGGTCGGGCGGACCCAGTACTTC. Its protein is CASSKGVGRTQYF.

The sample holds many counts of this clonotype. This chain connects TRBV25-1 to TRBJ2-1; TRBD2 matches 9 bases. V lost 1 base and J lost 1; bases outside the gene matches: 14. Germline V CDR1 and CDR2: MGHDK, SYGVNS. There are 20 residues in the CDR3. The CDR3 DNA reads TGTGCCAGCAGTGAATCTCCAGGTTCTAGCGGGAAGTTTTCCTACAATGAGCAGTTCTTC. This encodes CASSESPGSSGKFSYNEQFF.

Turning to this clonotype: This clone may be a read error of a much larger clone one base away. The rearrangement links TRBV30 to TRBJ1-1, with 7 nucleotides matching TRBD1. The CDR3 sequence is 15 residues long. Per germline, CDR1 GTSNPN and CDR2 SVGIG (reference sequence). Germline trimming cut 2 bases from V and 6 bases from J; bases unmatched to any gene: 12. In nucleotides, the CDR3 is TGTGCCTGGAGTCCTGCCGACAGGGCGAATCCTGAAGCTTTCTTT. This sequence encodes CAWSPADRANPEAFF.

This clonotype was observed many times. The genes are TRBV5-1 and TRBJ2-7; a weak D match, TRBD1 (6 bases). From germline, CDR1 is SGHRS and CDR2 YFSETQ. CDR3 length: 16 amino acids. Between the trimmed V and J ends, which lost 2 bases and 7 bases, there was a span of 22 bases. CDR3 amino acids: CASSLERGSNSDEQYF. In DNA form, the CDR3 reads TGCGCCAGCAGCTTAGAAAGGGGGTCTAACTCGGATGAGCAGTACTTC.

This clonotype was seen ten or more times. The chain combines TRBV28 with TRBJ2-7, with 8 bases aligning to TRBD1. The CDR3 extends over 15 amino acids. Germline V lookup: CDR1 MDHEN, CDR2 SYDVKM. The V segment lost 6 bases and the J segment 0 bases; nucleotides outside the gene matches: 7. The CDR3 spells CASSSPDRVSYEQYF. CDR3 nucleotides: TGTGCCAGCAGCTCCCCGGACAGGGTCTCCTACGAGCAGTACTTC.

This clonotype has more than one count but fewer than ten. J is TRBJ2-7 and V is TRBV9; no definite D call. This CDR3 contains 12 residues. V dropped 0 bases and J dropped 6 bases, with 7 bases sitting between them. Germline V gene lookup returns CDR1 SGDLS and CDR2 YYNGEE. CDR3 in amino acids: CASSVAMGEQYF. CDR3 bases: TGTGCCAGCAGCGTAGCTATGGGCGAGCAGTACTTC.

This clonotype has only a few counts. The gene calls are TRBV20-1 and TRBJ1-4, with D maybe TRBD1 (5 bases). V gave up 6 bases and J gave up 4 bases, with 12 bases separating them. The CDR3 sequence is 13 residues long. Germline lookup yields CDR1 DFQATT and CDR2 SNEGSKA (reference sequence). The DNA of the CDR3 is TGCAGTGCCGAGGGACGGCTTAATGAAAAACTGTTTTTT. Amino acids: CSAEGRLNEKLFF.

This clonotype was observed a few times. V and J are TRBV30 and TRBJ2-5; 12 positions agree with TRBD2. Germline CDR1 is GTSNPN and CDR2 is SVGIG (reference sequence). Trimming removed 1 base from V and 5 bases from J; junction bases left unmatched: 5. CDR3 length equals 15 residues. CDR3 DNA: TGTGCCTGGAGTGGACTAGCGGGAGTCGGCGAGACCCAGTACTTC. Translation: CAWSGLAGVGETQYF.

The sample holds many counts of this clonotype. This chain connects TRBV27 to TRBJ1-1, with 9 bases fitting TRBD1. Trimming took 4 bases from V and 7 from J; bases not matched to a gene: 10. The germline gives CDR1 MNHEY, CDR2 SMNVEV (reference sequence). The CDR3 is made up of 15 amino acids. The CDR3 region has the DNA TGTGCCAGCAGTTCCACAGGGGGCGCCTGGATTGAAGCTTTCTTT. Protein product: CASSSTGGAWIEAFF.

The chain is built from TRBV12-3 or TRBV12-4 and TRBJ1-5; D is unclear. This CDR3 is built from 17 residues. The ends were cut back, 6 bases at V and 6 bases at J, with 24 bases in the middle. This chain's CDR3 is CASSNPTGQTGSQPQHF. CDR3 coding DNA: TGTGCCAGCAGCAACCCCACCGGGCAGACGGGGAGTCAGCCCCAGCATTTT.

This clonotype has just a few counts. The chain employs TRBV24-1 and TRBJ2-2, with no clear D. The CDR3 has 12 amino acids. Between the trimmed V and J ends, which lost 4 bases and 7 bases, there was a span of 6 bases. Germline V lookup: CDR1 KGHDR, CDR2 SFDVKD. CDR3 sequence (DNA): TGTGCCACCAGTGACTTGGACGGGGAGCTGTTTTTT. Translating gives CATSDLDGELFF.

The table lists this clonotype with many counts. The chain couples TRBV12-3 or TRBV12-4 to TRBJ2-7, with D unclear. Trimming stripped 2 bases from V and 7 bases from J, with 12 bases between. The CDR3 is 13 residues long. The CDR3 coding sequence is TGTGCCAGCAGTTTAAGGGCCGTTAAAGAGCAGTACTTC. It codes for CASSLRAVKEQYF.

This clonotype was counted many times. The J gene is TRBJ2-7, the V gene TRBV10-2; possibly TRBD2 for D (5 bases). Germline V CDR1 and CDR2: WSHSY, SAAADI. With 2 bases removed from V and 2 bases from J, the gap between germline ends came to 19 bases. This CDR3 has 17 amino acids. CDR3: CASSERLLGRVAYEQYF. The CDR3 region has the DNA TGCGCCAGCAGTGAGCGCCTGCTCGGGCGGGTAGCCTACGAGCAGTACTTC.

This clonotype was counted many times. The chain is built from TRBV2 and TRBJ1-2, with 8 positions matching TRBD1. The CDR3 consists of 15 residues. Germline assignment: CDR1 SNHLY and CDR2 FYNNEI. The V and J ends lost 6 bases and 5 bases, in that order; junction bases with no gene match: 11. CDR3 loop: CASRLSGGVGYGYTF. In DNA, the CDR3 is TGTGCCAGCAGGCTATCAGGGGGCGTTGGGTATGGCTACACCTTC.

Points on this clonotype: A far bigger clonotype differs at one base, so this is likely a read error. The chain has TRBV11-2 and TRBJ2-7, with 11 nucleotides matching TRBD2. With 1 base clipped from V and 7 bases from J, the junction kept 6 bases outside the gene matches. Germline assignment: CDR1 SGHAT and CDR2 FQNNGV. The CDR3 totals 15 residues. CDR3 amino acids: CASSLVSGRGIEQYF. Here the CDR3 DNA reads TGTGCCAGCAGCTTAGTTAGCGGGAGGGGTATTGAGCAGTACTTC.

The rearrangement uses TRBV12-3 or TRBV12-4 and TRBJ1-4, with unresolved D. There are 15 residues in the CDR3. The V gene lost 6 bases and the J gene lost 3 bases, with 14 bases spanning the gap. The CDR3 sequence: CASSPSGSPNEKLFF. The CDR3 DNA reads TGTGCCAGCAGCCCCTCGGGGAGCCCTAATGAAAAACTGTTTTTT.

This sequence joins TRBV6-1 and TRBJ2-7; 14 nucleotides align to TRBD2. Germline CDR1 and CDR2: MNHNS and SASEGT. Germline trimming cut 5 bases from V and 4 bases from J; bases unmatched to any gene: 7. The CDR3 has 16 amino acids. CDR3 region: CASSSPGLAGEYEQYF. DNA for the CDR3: TGTGCCAGCAGTAGCCCGGGACTAGCGGGAGAGTACGAGCAGTACTTC.

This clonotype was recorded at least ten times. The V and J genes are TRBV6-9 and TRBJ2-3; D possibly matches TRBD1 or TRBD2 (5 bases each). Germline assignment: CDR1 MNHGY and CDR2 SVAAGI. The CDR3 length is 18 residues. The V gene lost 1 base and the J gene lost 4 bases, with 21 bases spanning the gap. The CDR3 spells CASSYFPLGTTKADTQYF. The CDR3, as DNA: TGTGCCAGCAGTTATTTCCCTCTTGGGACCACAAAGGCAGATACGCAGTATTTT.

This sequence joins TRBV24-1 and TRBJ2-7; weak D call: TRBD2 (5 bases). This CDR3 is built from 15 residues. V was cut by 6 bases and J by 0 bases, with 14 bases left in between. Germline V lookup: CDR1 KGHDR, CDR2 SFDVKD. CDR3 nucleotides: TGTGCCACCAGTTCCGCCGAAGGGAGCTCCTACGAGCAGTACTTC. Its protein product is CATSSAEGSSYEQYF.

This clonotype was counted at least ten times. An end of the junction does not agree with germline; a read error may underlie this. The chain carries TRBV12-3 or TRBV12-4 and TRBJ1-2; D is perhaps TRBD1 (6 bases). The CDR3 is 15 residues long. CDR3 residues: CASSPAGHSYYSYTF. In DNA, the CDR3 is TGTGCCAGCAGTCCTGCGGGACACTCTTACTATAGCTACACCTTC.

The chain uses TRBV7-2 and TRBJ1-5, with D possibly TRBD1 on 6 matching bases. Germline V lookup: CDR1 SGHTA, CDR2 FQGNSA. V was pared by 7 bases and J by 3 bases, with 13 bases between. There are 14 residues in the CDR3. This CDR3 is CASNPGTHNQPQHF. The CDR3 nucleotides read TGTGCCAGCAACCCAGGGACACACAATCAGCCCCAGCATTTT.

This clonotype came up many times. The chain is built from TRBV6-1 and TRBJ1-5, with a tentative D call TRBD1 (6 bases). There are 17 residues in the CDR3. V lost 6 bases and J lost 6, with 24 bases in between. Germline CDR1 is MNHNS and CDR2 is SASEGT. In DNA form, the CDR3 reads TGTGCCAGCAGCCGGAACTTACAGGGTTTGGGTAGTCAGCCCCAGCATTTT. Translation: CASSRNLQGLGSQPQHF.

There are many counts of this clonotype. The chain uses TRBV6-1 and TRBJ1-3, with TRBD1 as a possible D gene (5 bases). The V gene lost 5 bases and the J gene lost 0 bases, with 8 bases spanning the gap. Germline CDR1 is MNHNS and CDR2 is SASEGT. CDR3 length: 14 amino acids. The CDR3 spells CASSTTDSGNTIYF. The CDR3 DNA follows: TGTGCCAGCAGTACGACAGACTCTGGAAACACCATATATTTT.

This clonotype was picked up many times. CDR3 region: CASSLKRTGSSSYEQYF. CDR3 nucleotide sequence: TGTGCCAGCAGCTTAAAGCGGACGGGCAGTAGCTCCTACGAGCAGTACTTC. This chain links TRBV7-8 with TRBJ2-7; D perhaps matches TRBD2 (5 bases). The CDR3 has 17 amino acids. V gave up 2 bases and J gave up 0 bases, with 17 bases separating them. Per germline, CDR1 SGHVS and CDR2 FQNEAQ.

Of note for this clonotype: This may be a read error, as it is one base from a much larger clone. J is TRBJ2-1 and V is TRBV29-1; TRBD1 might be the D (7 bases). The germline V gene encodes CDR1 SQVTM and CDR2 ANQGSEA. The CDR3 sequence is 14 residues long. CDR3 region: CSAGGTANSYEQFF. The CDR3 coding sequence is TGCAGTGCTGGAGGGACAGCCAACTCCTACGAGCAGTTCTTC.

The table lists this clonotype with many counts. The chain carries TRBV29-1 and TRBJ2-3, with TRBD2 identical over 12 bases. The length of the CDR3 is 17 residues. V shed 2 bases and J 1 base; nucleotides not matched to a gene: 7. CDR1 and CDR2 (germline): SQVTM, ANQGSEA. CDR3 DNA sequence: TGCAGCGTTGAAATCCTAGCGGGAGGGTCCGGCACAGATACGCAGTATTTT. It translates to CSVEILAGGSGTDTQYF.

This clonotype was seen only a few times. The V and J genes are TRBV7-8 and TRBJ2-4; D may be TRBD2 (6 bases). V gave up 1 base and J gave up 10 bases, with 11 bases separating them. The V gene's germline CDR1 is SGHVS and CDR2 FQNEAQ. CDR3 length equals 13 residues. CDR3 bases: TGTGCCAGCAGCTTAGTGGAGGGCGTGATTCAGTACTTC. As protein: CASSLVEGVIQYF.